This entry lists 24 T cell receptor beta chains sequenced from one sample in a study of somatic mutations in cytotoxic T cells in rheumatoid arthritis. Repertoires were generated with immunoSEQ multiplex PCR, while TCRdb's copy carries only in-frame clones and drops some. The sample shows some 20,000 clones, about 83% of them seen only once. Material: CD8+ T cells sorted from blood. The receptors here all came from an adult with rheumatoid arthritis.

The sample holds one count of this clone. The DNA for the CDR3 is TGTGCCAGCAGCCTGACAGGGAGCAATCAGCCCCAGCATTTT. It yields the protein CASSLTGSNQPQHF. The V gene is TRBV27, the J gene TRBJ1-5; TRBD1 matches at 7 bases. The V and J ends lost 6 bases and 1 base, in that order; junction bases with no gene match: 3. Germline values: CDR1 MNHEY, CDR2 SMNVEV (reference sequence). The CDR3 is 14 amino acids.

This clone was detected only once. DNA of the CDR3: TGCGCCAGCAGCCAAGGTAGTCGGACACTTAATGGCTACACCTTC. This gives the protein CASSQGSRTLNGYTF. The chain recombines TRBV4-3 with TRBJ1-2; tentatively, D is TRBD1 (5 bases). Trimming stripped 1 base from V and 6 bases from J, with 15 bases between. Germline lookup yields CDR1 LGHNA and CDR2 YSLEER. This CDR3 contains 15 residues.

This chain links TRBV6-4 with TRBJ2-3, with D hard to call. The V end lost 3 bases, the J end lost 0 bases, and 4 bases lay between the germline ends. Germline loops: CDR1 MRHNA, CDR2 SNTAGT. The CDR3 extends over 13 amino acids. The CDR3 region is CASSERSTDTQYF. CDR3 bases: TGTGCCAGCAGTGAGCGGAGCACAGATACGCAGTATTTT.

The chain uses TRBV13 and TRBJ2-7, with 8 bases matching TRBD2. The germline V gene has CDR1 PRHDT and CDR2 FYEKMQ (reference sequence). J lost 7 bases, V lost 5 bases, and 10 bases had no gene match. CDR3 length equals 14 residues. The CDR3 loop reads CASSIGLAGQEQYV. CDR3 nucleotide sequence: TGTGCCAGCAGCATCGGACTAGCCGGGCAAGAGCAGTACGTC.

The chain employs TRBV15 and TRBJ2-1; the D gene could be TRBD1 or TRBD2 (5 bases each). The germline CDR1 and CDR2 sequences are LNHNV and YYDKDF (reference sequence). This CDR3 spans 16 amino acids. The V gene lost 0 bases and the J gene lost 5 bases, with 14 bases spanning the gap. This CDR3 is CATSRDWGGFDNEQFF. CDR3 sequence (DNA): TGTGCCACCAGCAGAGATTGGGGCGGGTTCGACAATGAGCAGTTCTTC.

The DNA for the CDR3 is TGTGCCAGCAGTGACTCGGGGACAGATGAGCAGTTCTTC. The encoded protein is CASSDSGTDEQFF. J is TRBJ2-1 and V is TRBV6-4; the match to TRBD1 covers 7 bases. CDR3 length equals 13 residues. CDR1 is MRHNA and CDR2 is SNTAGT in the germline V gene. Unmatched junction bases numbered 1, after V lost 0 bases and J lost 8 bases.

The chain is built from TRBV7-3 and TRBJ1-1; a possible D gene is TRBD1 (5 bases). Trimming stripped 6 bases from V and 5 bases from J, with 10 bases between. Germline values: CDR1 SGHTA, CDR2 FQGTGA. The CDR3 is 12 residues long. The CDR3 bases are TGTGCCAGCAGTCCCGGGGGGACTGAAGCTTTCTTT. It encodes CASSPGGTEAFF.

The chain recombines TRBV10-3 with TRBJ2-2; D ambiguous. V was trimmed by 11 bases and J by 4 bases, leaving 14 bases between them. The CDR3 is 13 residues long. CDR1 ENHRY and CDR2 SYGVKD come from the germline V gene. The CDR3 loop is CAAMSSITGELFF. CDR3 DNA: TGTGCCGCCATGTCGTCAATCACCGGGGAGCTGTTTTTT.

This clone came up a few times. The chain combines TRBV4-2 with TRBJ2-2; 7 bases agree with TRBD1. This CDR3 spans 19 amino acids. CDR1 LGHNA and CDR2 YNFKEQ come from the germline V gene. The V gene end was trimmed by 4 bases and the J gene end by 0 bases; junction bases not matched to a gene: 14. The CDR3 DNA follows: TGTGCCAGCAGCCCCCACCGGGACAGCCTGTTCGCGAACACCGGGGAGCTGTTTTTT. It translates to CASSPHRDSLFANTGELFF.

The rearrangement links TRBV5-6 to TRBJ2-7, with 7 bases aligning to TRBD2. Germline V gives CDR1 SGHDT, CDR2 YYEEEE. Germline trimming cut 3 bases from V and 4 bases from J; bases unmatched to any gene: 7. The CDR3 runs to 14 residues. Here the CDR3 reads CASSYGGSGYEQYV. The DNA for the CDR3 is TGTGCCAGCAGCTACGGGGGGTCTGGGTACGAGCAGTACGTC.

The chain's CDR3 is CASSQPGGPTYEQYF. The CDR3, as DNA: TGTGCCAGCAGCCAGCCTGGCGGGCCGACCTACGAGCAGTACTTC. This chain connects TRBV7-8 to TRBJ2-7; possibly TRBD2 for D (5 bases). V was shortened by 5 bases and J by 2 bases, with 16 bases between the two germline ends. The length of the CDR3 is 15 residues. The germline V gene has CDR1 SGHVS and CDR2 FQNEAQ.

V is TRBV7-7 and J is TRBJ2-5; weak D call: TRBD2 (7 bases). This CDR3 is built from 15 residues. Germline V lookup: CDR1 SSHAT, CDR2 FNYEAQ (reference sequence). The CDR3 sequence is CASGSGGGPQETQYF. The DNA for the CDR3 is TGTGCTAGCGGGTCGGGCGGGGGCCCCCAAGAGACCCAGTACTTC.

The rearrangement links TRBV5-8 to TRBJ2-5; 10 bases fit TRBD2. Unmatched junction bases numbered 5, after V lost 5 bases and J lost 1 base. This CDR3 has 15 amino acids. CDR1 is SGHTS, CDR2 YDEGEE, per germline. CDR3 sequence reads: CASSTGTSVQETQYF. CDR3 DNA: TGTGCCAGCAGTACCGGGACTAGCGTCCAAGAGACCCAGTACTTC.

V usage is TRBV6-1 and J usage is TRBJ1-5; D possibly corresponds to TRBD1 (5 bases). The ends were cut back, 6 bases at V and 3 bases at J, with 15 bases in the middle. The CDR3 totals 15 residues. Germline V gene data show CDR1 as MNHNS and CDR2 as SASEGT. The chain's CDR3 is CASRPGDFPNQPQHF. In DNA, the CDR3 is TGTGCCAGCAGACCCGGGGACTTCCCCAATCAGCCCCAGCATTTT.

The chain joins TRBV10-3 to TRBJ2-7; TRBD1 agrees at 11 bases. The CDR3 runs 13 residues. The junction had 3 bases not matched to a gene; V was cut back by 7 bases and J by 4 bases. Germline-derived CDR1 and CDR2 are ENHRY and SYGVKD. The CDR3: CAINGDRGYEQYF. The CDR3 DNA follows: TGTGCCATCAATGGGGACAGGGGGTACGAGCAGTACTTC.

The chain uses TRBV19 and TRBJ1-2, with D perhaps matching TRBD1 (5 bases). The CDR3 loop spans 14 amino acids. Germline CDR1 LNHDA, CDR2 SQIVND (reference sequence). V lost 4 bases and J lost 2, with 11 bases in between. The CDR3 sequence: CASSNWDSNYGYTF. DNA for the CDR3: TGTGCCAGTAGTAATTGGGACTCCAACTATGGCTACACCTTC.

The V call is TRBV7-9, the J call TRBJ1-1; D is ambiguous. V dropped 3 bases and J dropped 4 bases, with 6 bases sitting between them. The CDR3 length is 12 residues. Germline V lookup: CDR1 SEHNR, CDR2 FQNEAQ (reference sequence). Here the CDR3 reads CASSFGPTEAFF. In nucleotides, the CDR3 is TGTGCCAGCAGCTTCGGGCCCACTGAAGCTTTCTTT.

The chain links TRBV9 to TRBJ2-2, with TRBD2 as a possible D gene (7 bases). Trimming stripped 3 bases from V and 0 bases from J, with 15 bases between. The CDR3 is 17 amino acids. CDR1 is SGDLS, CDR2 YYNGEE, per germline. As DNA, the CDR3 is TGTGCCAGCAGCGGCGGGGGTCCAGGGGCGAACACCGGGGAGCTGTTTTTT. Its translation: CASSGGGPGANTGELFF.

The J gene is TRBJ2-3, the V gene TRBV25-1; D remains ambiguous. V dropped 10 bases and J dropped 1 base, with 3 bases sitting between them. Germline V gene lookup returns CDR1 MGHDK and CDR2 SYGVNS. This CDR3 has 10 residues. The CDR3 DNA reads as TGTGCCACTCGCACAGATACGCAGTATTTT. Its protein is CATRTDTQYF.

The chain couples TRBV2 to TRBJ2-3, with 15 bases that match TRBD2. There are 19 residues in the CDR3. The germline CDR1 and CDR2 sequences are SNHLY and FYNNEI. After removal of 7 bases from V and 6 bases from J, the junction contained 17 bases not matched to a gene. CDR3 in DNA: TGTGCCAGCACCTGGACTAGCGGGAGGGTAGGGGCCGATAGGGATACGCAGTATTTT. Its protein product is CASTWTSGRVGADRDTQYF.

V and J are TRBV6-1 and TRBJ1-5; 10 nucleotides match TRBD1. The germline CDR1 and CDR2 sequences are MNHNS and SASEGT. The CDR3 is 15 amino acids. V dropped 1 base and J dropped 6; count of bases not matched to a gene: 3. The CDR3 coding sequence is TGTGCCAGCAGTGAAGGGACAGGGGGTTTTCAGCCCCAGCATTTT. Its protein product is CASSEGTGGFQPQHF.

This clone came up once. The chain combines TRBV5-1 with TRBJ2-3, with 11 bases matching TRBD2. The CDR3 runs 14 residues. Per the germline V gene, CDR1 is SGHRS and CDR2 is YFSETQ. V shed 0 bases and J 14 bases; nucleotides not matched to a gene: 8. The CDR3 DNA reads TGCGCCAGCAGCTTGGGGCTAGCGGGAGGTGAGAGGTATTTT. It specifies CASSLGLAGGERYF.

V gene TRBV5-6 combines with J gene TRBJ2-5, with D uncertain. Trimming removed 0 bases from V and 1 base from J, with 4 bases in between. Looked up from germline, CDR1 is SGHDT and CDR2 is YYEEEE. This CDR3 spans 13 amino acids. As DNA, the CDR3 is TGTGCCAGCAGCTTGGGTAGCCAAGAGACCCAGTACTTC. This sequence encodes CASSLGSQETQYF.

This clone was detected a few times. The chain couples TRBV5-1 to TRBJ2-7; 8 bases fit TRBD2. Germline assignment: CDR1 SGHRS and CDR2 YFSETQ. Trimming at V came to 2 bases and at J to 8 bases, leaving 12 bases not matched to a gene. This CDR3 spans 15 amino acids. DNA for the CDR3: TGCGCCAGCAGCTTATGGGGGACTAGTAATAGTCAGCAGTACTTC. It is translated as CASSLWGTSNSQQYF.